This TCR beta chain was identified in a study of T cells in Graves' hyperthyroidism and ophthalmopathy. Hyperthyroidism of Graves' type that showed no ophthalmopathy progression within 18 months was stable. The germline V gene has CDR1 SGHTA and CDR2 FQGNSA. J gave up 9 bases and V 6 bases, and 2 bases lay outside the gene matches. The CDR3 runs 13 residues. This clonotype was observed at least ten times. There were TCR beta CDR3 regions amplified from RNA transcripts. A set of HTBI primers served as the primers for a first-round RT-PCR of the TCR CDR3. In TCRdb, the multiplex PCR reads were re-called with MiXCR into one record per CDR3 protein. The sample shows around 520,000 distinct CDR3 sequences, around 15% of them seen only once.

Sequencing was carried out using blood. This sequence originates from a woman between 40 and 50 years old with Graves' hyperthyroidism. V and J are TRBV7-2 and TRBJ2-1; TRBD2 aligns across 13 bases. DNA for the CDR3: TGTGCCAGCAGGGGACTAGCGGGAAGTGAGCAGTTCTTC. It codes for CASRGLAGSEQFF. The full variable domain, completed using reference TRBV7-2 and TRBJ2-1, is GAGVSQSPSNKVTEKGKDVELRCDPISGHTALYWYRQSLGQGLEFLIYFQGNSAPDKSGLPSDRFSAERTGGSVSTLTIQRTQQEDSAVYLCASRGLAGSEQFFGPGTRLTVL.